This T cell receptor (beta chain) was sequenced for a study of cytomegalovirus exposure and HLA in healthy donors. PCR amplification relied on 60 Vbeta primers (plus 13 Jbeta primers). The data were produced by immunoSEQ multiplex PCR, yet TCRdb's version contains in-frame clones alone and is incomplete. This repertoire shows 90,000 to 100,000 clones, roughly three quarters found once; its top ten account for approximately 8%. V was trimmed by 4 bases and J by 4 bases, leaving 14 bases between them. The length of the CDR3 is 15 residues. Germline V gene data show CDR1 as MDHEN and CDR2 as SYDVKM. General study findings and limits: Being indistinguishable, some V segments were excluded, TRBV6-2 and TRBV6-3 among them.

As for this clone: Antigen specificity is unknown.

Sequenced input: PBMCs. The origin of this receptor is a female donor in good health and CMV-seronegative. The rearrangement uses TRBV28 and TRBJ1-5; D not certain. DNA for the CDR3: TGTGCCAGCAGTTCCCCCGGGAGGAAAAATCAGCCCCAGCATTTT. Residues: CASSSPGRKNQPQHF. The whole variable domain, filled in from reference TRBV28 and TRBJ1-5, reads DVKVTQSSRYLVKRTGEKVFLECVQDMDHENMFWYRQDPGLGLRLIYFSYDVKMKEKGDIPEGYSVSREKKERFSLILESASTNQTSMYLCASSSPGRKNQPQHFGDGTRLSIL.